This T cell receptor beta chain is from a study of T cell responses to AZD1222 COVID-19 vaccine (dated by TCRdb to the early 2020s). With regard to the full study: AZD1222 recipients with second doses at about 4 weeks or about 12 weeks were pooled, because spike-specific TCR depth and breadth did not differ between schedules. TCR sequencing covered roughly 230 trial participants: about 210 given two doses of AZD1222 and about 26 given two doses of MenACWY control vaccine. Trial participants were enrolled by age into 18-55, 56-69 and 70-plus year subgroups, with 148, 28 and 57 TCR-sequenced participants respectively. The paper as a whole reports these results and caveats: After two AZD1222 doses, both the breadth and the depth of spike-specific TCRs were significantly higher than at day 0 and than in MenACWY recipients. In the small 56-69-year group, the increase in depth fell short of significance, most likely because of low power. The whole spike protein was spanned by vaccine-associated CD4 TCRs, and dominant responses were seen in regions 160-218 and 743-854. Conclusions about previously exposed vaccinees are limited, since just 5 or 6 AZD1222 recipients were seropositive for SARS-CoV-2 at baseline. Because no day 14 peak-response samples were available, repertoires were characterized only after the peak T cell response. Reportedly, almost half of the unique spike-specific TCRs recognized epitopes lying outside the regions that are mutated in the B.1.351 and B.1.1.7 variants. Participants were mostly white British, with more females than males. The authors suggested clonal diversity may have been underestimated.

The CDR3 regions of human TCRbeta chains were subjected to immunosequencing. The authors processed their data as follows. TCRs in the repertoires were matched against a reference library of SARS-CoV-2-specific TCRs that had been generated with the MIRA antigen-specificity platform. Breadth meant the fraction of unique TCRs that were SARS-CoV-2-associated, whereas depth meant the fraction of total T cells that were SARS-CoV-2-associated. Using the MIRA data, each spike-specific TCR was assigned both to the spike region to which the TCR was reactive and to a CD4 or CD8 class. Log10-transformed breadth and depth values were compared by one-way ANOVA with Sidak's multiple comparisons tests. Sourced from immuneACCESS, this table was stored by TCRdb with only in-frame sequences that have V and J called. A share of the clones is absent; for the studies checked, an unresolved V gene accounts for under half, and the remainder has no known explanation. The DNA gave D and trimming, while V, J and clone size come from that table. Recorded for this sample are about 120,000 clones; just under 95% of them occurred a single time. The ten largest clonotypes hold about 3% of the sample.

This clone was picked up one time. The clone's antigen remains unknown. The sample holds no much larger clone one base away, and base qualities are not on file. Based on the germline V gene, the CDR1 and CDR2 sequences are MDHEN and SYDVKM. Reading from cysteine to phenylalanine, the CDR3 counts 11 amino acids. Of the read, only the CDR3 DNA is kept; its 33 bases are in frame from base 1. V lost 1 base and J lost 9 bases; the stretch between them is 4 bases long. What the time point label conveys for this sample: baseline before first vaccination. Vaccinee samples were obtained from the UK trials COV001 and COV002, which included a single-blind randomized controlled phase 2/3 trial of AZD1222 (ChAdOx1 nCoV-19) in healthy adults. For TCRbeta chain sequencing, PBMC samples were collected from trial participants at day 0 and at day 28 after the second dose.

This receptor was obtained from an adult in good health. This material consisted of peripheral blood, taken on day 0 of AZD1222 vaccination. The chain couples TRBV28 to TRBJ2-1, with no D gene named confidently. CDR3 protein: CASSLYLEQFF. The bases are TGTGCCAGCAGTTTATATCTTGAGCAGTTCTTC.